These 30 T cell receptor beta chains share one sample of origin, sequenced in a study of blood T cell repertoires in COVID-19. Sequencing used immunoSEQ multiplex PCR; TCRdb keeps in-frame clones, though not all of them. The sample lists 250,000 to 300,000 clones, 70% to 90% seen once, with approximately 12% in the top ten. Input material: peripheral blood. These receptors all stem from a woman aged 25-40 years with COVID-19, enrolled during active disease.

The chain employs TRBV2 and TRBJ1-2; 8 nucleotides match TRBD1. The CDR3 is 15 amino acids. With V trimmed by 5 bases and J by 0 bases, 5 bases remained unmatched. The germline V gene encodes CDR1 SNHLY and CDR2 FYNNEI. In DNA form, the CDR3 reads TGTGCCAGCAGTTTTCAGGGGGCAGCTAACTATGGCTACACCTTC. Its translation: CASSFQGAANYGYTF.

This sequence joins TRBV5-6 and TRBJ1-6, with 7 bases lining up with TRBD1. In germline, CDR1 is SGHDT, CDR2 YYEEEE. The CDR3 extends over 15 amino acids. J was trimmed by 10 bases and V by 0 bases; bases with no gene match: 7. The CDR3 DNA follows: TGTGCCAGCAGCTTGGTTGGAGGGGGCTGGTCACCCCTCCACTTT. Translation: CASSLVGGGWSPLHF.

The gene calls are TRBV6-5 and TRBJ2-7, with 7 positions matching TRBD2. This CDR3 has 12 amino acids. V lost 5 bases to trimming and J lost 5 bases; unmatched junction nucleotides: 3. Germline loops: CDR1 MNHEY, CDR2 SVGAGI. CDR3 loop: CASSTSANEQYF. CDR3 sequence (DNA): TGTGCCAGCAGTACTAGCGCGAACGAGCAGTACTTC.

The CDR3 reads CASSYLVTGETEAFF. The CDR3 bases are TGTGCCAGCAGTTATTTGGTGACAGGGGAGACTGAAGCTTTCTTT. The chain has TRBV6-5 and TRBJ1-1, with TRBD1 identical over 8 bases. The CDR3 extends over 15 amino acids. Unmatched junction bases numbered 8, after V lost 3 bases and J lost 5 bases. Germline CDR1 and CDR2: MNHEY and SVGAGI.

The gene calls are TRBV5-4 and TRBJ2-7, with 8 bases identical to TRBD1. CDR3 length: 14 amino acids. Germline V gene lookup returns CDR1 SGHNT and CDR2 YYREEE (reference sequence). The J segment lost 3 bases and the V segment lost 2 bases, leaving 4 bases of the junction unmatched. The CDR3 protein is CASSFPDRGYEQYF. CDR3 nucleotide sequence: TGTGCCAGCAGCTTTCCCGACAGGGGCTACGAGCAGTACTTC.

This rearrangement joins TRBV6-5 to TRBJ1-6; the D is unclear. The V end lost 6 bases, the J end lost 9 bases, and 12 bases lay between the germline ends. CDR1 is MNHEY and CDR2 is SVGAGI in the germline V gene. The CDR3 spans 13 residues. CDR3 in amino acids: CASSSLLLSPLHF. The CDR3 DNA sequence: TGTGCCAGCAGCTCACTCCTGCTTTCACCCCTCCACTTT.

V is TRBV3-1 (or the pseudogene TRBV3-2) and J is TRBJ1-1; 7 bases align to TRBD1. The CDR3 contains 14 residues. Losses at the gene ends were 3 bases for V and 3 bases for J; bases not matched to a gene: 4. CDR1 is LGHDT, CDR2 YNNKEL, per germline (reference sequence). The CDR3 spells CASSQNQGDTEAFF. As DNA, the CDR3 is TGTGCCAGCAGCCAGAATCAGGGGGACACTGAAGCTTTCTTT.

The genes are TRBV27 and TRBJ2-7; TRBD2 might be the D (6 bases). Looked up from germline, CDR1 is MNHEY and CDR2 is SMNVEV (reference sequence). The CDR3 is 12 residues long. V lost 6 bases and J lost 6, with 12 bases in between. CDR3 in DNA: TGTGCCAGCAGCCACCCCGGGAGCGAGCAGTACTTC. This translates into CASSHPGSEQYF.

This chain joins TRBV7-8 and TRBJ1-5; no clear D gene. Germline-derived CDR1 and CDR2 are SGHVS and FQNEAQ. Between the trimmed V and J ends, which lost 5 bases and 6 bases, there was a span of 11 bases. CDR3 size: 13 residues. CDR3 DNA sequence: TGTGCCAGCAGCCTGGGCAATGGTCAGCCCCAGCATTTT. Its protein product is CASSLGNGQPQHF.

The chain is built from TRBV3-1 (or the pseudogene TRBV3-2) and TRBJ2-7, with 9 bases identical to TRBD2. Germline V gene sequence: CDR1 LGHDT, CDR2 YNNKEL (reference sequence). Trimming at V came to 3 bases and at J to 2 bases, leaving 8 bases not matched to a gene. CDR3 length: 16 amino acids. The CDR3 region has the DNA TGTGCCAGCAGCCAGTTAAGCGGGGGGCCGCCCTACGAGCAGTACTTC. This translates into CASSQLSGGPPYEQYF.

The V call is TRBV30, the J call TRBJ1-3, with a possible D match to TRBD1 (6 bases). The CDR3 runs to 16 residues. V was shortened by 1 base and J by 3 bases, with 16 bases between the two germline ends. CDR1 and CDR2 (germline): GTSNPN, SVGIG (reference sequence). CDR3 nucleotides: TGTGCCTGGAGTGCCCTCGGGGGGGGCCGTGGAAACACCATATATTTT. Translation gives CAWSALGGGRGNTIYF.

V usage is TRBV6-5 and J usage is TRBJ2-5; D unclear. The CDR3 is 13 residues long. CDR1 MNHEY and CDR2 SVGAGI come from the germline V gene. Trimming took off 2 bases at V and 4 bases at J, with 8 bases between the two ends. This CDR3 is CASSYGPRETQYF. The CDR3 DNA reads as TGTGCCAGCAGTTACGGCCCCCGAGAGACCCAGTACTTC.

The chain combines TRBV19 with TRBJ2-5; D possibly corresponds to TRBD1 (5 bases). The V gene lost 4 bases and the J gene lost 2 bases, with 11 bases spanning the gap. CDR3 length equals 14 residues. Germline loops: CDR1 LNHDA, CDR2 SQIVND (reference sequence). The CDR3 spells CASSTTGVQETQYF. In DNA form, the CDR3 reads TGTGCCAGTAGTACCACAGGAGTTCAAGAGACCCAGTACTTC.

This clone occurred once. The chain has TRBV29-1 and TRBJ2-2, with D perhaps matching TRBD1 (5 bases). Trimming took off 4 bases at V and 6 bases at J, with 9 bases between the two ends. The germline gives CDR1 SQVTM, CDR2 ANQGSEA. The CDR3 is 12 residues long. Here the CDR3 reads CSVVTEAGELFF. In nucleotides, the CDR3 is TGCAGCGTTGTGACAGAGGCCGGGGAGCTGTTTTTT.

The chain couples TRBV5-6 to TRBJ1-3; TRBD1 matches at 7 bases. V shed 6 bases, J shed 3 bases, and the junction held 3 bases outside the gene matches. The CDR3 contains 13 residues. In germline, CDR1 is SGHDT, CDR2 YYEEEE. The CDR3 DNA sequence: TGTGCCAGCACGCAGGGGGGTGGAAACACCATATATTTT. Encoded protein: CASTQGGGNTIYF.

In DNA form, the CDR3 reads TGTGCCAGCAGCTTAGTCGGACTAGACACAGATACGCAGTATTTT. Its translation: CASSLVGLDTDTQYF. J is TRBJ2-3 and V is TRBV11-2; 7 bases line up with TRBD2. Germline values: CDR1 SGHAT, CDR2 FQNNGV. The CDR3 length is 15 residues. The junction had 3 bases not matched to a gene; V was cut back by 1 base and J by 2 bases.

The table lists this clone with a few counts. V and J are TRBV6-5 and TRBJ1-4, with a weak D call TRBD1 (5 bases). The length of the CDR3 is 15 residues. V was clipped by 6 bases and J by 0 bases, with 11 bases between them. Germline loops: CDR1 MNHEY, CDR2 SVGAGI. This CDR3 is CASRGGMATNEKLFF. In nucleotides, the CDR3 is TGTGCCAGCAGGGGGGGGATGGCAACTAATGAAAAACTGTTTTTT.

A remark on this clone: In the same sample, other DNA sequences code for this CDR3. This chain connects TRBV10-3 to TRBJ2-7, with D perhaps matching TRBD2 (5 bases). The CDR3 is made up of 11 amino acids. CDR1 ENHRY and CDR2 SYGVKD come from the germline V gene. V gave up 3 bases and J gave up 6 bases, with 6 bases separating them. The CDR3 coding sequence is TGTGCCATCAGTGAAGGGAGCGAGCAGTACTTC. It encodes CAISEGSEQYF.

The V and J genes are TRBV19 and TRBJ2-2, with TRBD1 matching 7 bases. CDR1 and CDR2 (germline): LNHDA, SQIVND (reference sequence). CDR3 length: 13 residues. The V and J ends lost 7 bases and 6 bases, in that order; junction bases with no gene match: 5. In nucleotides, the CDR3 is TGTGCCAGTAATAACAGGGGCGCCGGGGAGCTGTTTTTT. Translated: CASNNRGAGELFF.

In its sample, this clone was seen once. The chain couples TRBV2 to TRBJ1-1, with a tentative D call TRBD1 (6 bases). This CDR3 has 14 amino acids. The V gene's germline CDR1 is SNHLY and CDR2 FYNNEI. Trimming left V 3 bases short and J 2 bases short, with 10 bases between. The CDR3 loop is CASSEGRGNTEAFF. The DNA of the CDR3 is TGTGCCAGCAGTGAGGGCAGGGGCAACACTGAAGCTTTCTTT.

This sequence joins TRBV5-1 and TRBJ1-2; 9 nucleotides line up with TRBD1. Trimming cost V 0 bases and J 7 bases; bases outside gene matches: 4. The CDR3 length is 14 residues. Germline CDR1 SGHRS, CDR2 YFSETQ. DNA of the CDR3: TGCGCCAGCAGCTTGGACAGGGGGCTCTCTGGCTACACCTTC. Translation gives CASSLDRGLSGYTF.

This clone has more than one count but fewer than ten. The genes are TRBV19 and TRBJ2-3, with 8 bases matching TRBD2. Germline lookup yields CDR1 LNHDA and CDR2 SQIVND (reference sequence). With 5 bases clipped from V and 8 bases from J, the junction kept 12 bases outside the gene matches. The CDR3 runs 15 residues. The CDR3 reads CASSAGTRLTGTQYF. DNA of the CDR3: TGTGCCAGTAGTGCCGGGACTAGGCTAACGGGTACGCAGTATTTT.

V usage is TRBV20-1 and J usage is TRBJ1-4; D not certain. This CDR3 region has 11 residues. Germline V gives CDR1 DFQATT, CDR2 SNEGSKA (reference sequence). V lost 6 bases, J lost 10 bases, and 12 bases lay in between. The CDR3 region has the DNA TGCAGTGCAAGCCGGGGAATAAAACTGTTTTTT. It specifies CSASRGIKLFF.

The rearrangement links TRBV29-1 to TRBJ1-4; D is unresolved. V lost 5 bases and J 0 bases, leaving 13 bases between the germline ends. CDR3 length equals 15 residues. Germline CDR1 reads SQVTM; CDR2 reads ANQGSEA. As DNA, the CDR3 is TGCAGCGTTATCCGGACTGGCGCAACTAATGAAAAACTGTTTTTT. Encoded protein: CSVIRTGATNEKLFF.

This chain uses TRBV27 with TRBJ2-2, with D perhaps matching TRBD1 (5 bases). Germline V gene sequence: CDR1 MNHEY, CDR2 SMNVEV (reference sequence). The CDR3 covers 14 residues. V lost 3 bases and J lost 6, with 11 bases in between. CDR3: CASSFSGLAGELFF. In DNA form, the CDR3 reads TGTGCCAGCAGTTTTTCAGGGTTGGCCGGGGAGCTGTTTTTT.

This chain uses TRBV5-4 with TRBJ2-7, with 9 nucleotides matching TRBD2. V shed 3 bases, J shed 3 bases, and the junction held 7 bases outside the gene matches. Germline lookup yields CDR1 SGHNT and CDR2 YYREEE (reference sequence). This CDR3 spans 15 amino acids. In DNA, the CDR3 is TGTGCCAGCAGCTCCGGGACTAGCTTTCTCTACGAGCAGTACTTC. It codes for CASSSGTSFLYEQYF.

This clone was observed a single time. The chain uses TRBV11-2 and TRBJ1-4; a weak D match, TRBD1 (5 bases). CDR1 SGHAT and CDR2 FQNNGV come from the germline V gene. The CDR3 runs 16 residues. The V end was cut by 1 base, the J end by 8 bases, with 17 bases between. The CDR3 DNA is TGTGCCAGCAGCTTAGGCCTCCGTCAGGGTGGAGAAAAACTGTTTTTT. Amino acid sequence: CASSLGLRQGGEKLFF.

The rearrangement links TRBV11-2 to TRBJ2-3; a possible D gene is TRBD2 (6 bases). Germline V gives CDR1 SGHAT, CDR2 FQNNGV. Deletions cut 0 bases from V and 5 bases from J, with 12 bases between. This CDR3 has 15 amino acids. CDR3 bases: TGTGCCAGCAGCTTAGATGGGACTCTCGGAGATACGCAGTATTTT. Protein: CASSLDGTLGDTQYF.

The chain joins TRBV13 to TRBJ2-1; maybe TRBD1 (6 bases). Germline V gives CDR1 PRHDT, CDR2 FYEKMQ (reference sequence). V lost 3 bases to trimming and J lost 4 bases, with 13 bases between them. This CDR3 has 15 amino acids. CDR3 DNA sequence: TGTGCCAGCAGCTTCCTCTCAGGGGAGTACAATGAGCAGTTCTTC. Protein: CASSFLSGEYNEQFF.

The rearrangement links TRBV3-1 (or the pseudogene TRBV3-2) to TRBJ2-3, with D unclear. Germline V lookup: CDR1 LGHDT, CDR2 YNNKEL (reference sequence). The V and J ends lost 1 base and 7 bases respectively, with 3 bases between them. The CDR3 length is 11 residues. The CDR3 DNA follows: TGTGCCAGCAGCCAAGTAAATACGCAGTATTTT. It specifies CASSQVNTQYF.